Reported below is one TCR beta chain. This record belongs to a study of blood T cell repertoires in COVID-19. Overall study context: Samples came from the United States, Italy and Spain, spanning acute and convalescent COVID-19. In each case, the material was cDNA or gDNA derived from T cells, B-cell-depleted T cells, or PBMCs.

V lost 3 bases and J lost 3; bases outside the gene matches: 5. The CDR3 extends over 14 amino acids. The V gene's germline CDR1 is LNHDA and CDR2 SQIVND (reference sequence). In the original workflow: It was from reference gene primer amplification that nucleated cell counts were estimated. Using immunoSEQ multiplex PCR, the repertoire was profiled, and TCRdb retains in-frame clones only, with some absent. V and J calls and clone size are given by that table; D and trimming were obtained from the DNA. The sample consists of approximately 240,000 clones, around four fifths of them appearing once. The sample comprised peripheral blood. The chain employs TRBV19 and TRBJ2-7; 7 nucleotides line up with TRBD1. The receptor was isolated from a woman aged 60-75 years who had recovered from COVID-19. The CDR3 loop reads CASSMKGQFYEQYF. The CDR3, as DNA: TGTGCCAGTAGTATGAAGGGACAGTTCTACGAGCAGTACTTC.